This passage covers 17 T cell receptor beta chains from one sample sequenced in a study of T cell responses to AZD1222 COVID-19 vaccine. The method was immunoSEQ multiplex PCR; TCRdb's version includes in-frame clones alone and lacks a portion of them. The sample shows about 130,000 clones, 86% of them seen only once. Specimen: peripheral blood, collected on day 0 of AZD1222 vaccination. The receptors shown here come from an adult in good health.

The chain carries TRBV28 and TRBJ2-5, with TRBD1 identical over 7 bases. CDR3 length equals 13 residues. CDR1 is MDHEN and CDR2 is SYDVKM in the germline V gene. V was clipped by 10 bases and J by 4 bases; unmatched bases: 9. For the CDR3, the DNA is TGTGCCACGAAACACAGGGGTGGAGAGACCCAGTACTTC. This translates into CATKHRGGETQYF.

This chain links TRBV28 with TRBJ2-7; tentative D call: TRBD1 (5 bases). CDR3 length equals 15 residues. Trimming pared 3 bases from V and 2 bases from J, leaving 14 bases between. CDR1 is MDHEN, CDR2 SYDVKM, per germline. CDR3 DNA: TGTGCCAGCAGTTTCCCCCCCCCAGGGACCTACGAGCAGTACTTC. Its protein product is CASSFPPPGTYEQYF.

The rearrangement uses TRBV2 and TRBJ2-3; possibly TRBD2 for D (6 bases). CDR3 length: 16 amino acids. V was cut by 10 bases and J by 0 bases, with 20 bases left in between. CDR1 and CDR2 from the germline V gene are SNHLY and FYNNEI. This CDR3 is CATGKDYLPSTDTQYF. The CDR3, as DNA: TGTGCCACGGGGAAGGACTATTTACCTAGCACAGATACGCAGTATTTT.

The chain uses TRBV5-1 and TRBJ2-1, with a tentative D call TRBD1 (7 bases). Germline V CDR1 and CDR2: SGHRS, YFSETQ. V was shortened by 3 bases and J by 2 bases, with 9 bases between the two germline ends. This CDR3 region has 14 residues. CDR3 loop: CASSSGGPYNEQFF. The DNA of the CDR3 is TGCGCCAGCAGCTCAGGGGGGCCCTACAATGAGCAGTTCTTC.

The chain links TRBV2 to TRBJ2-3; perhaps TRBD1 as D (5 bases). The CDR3 loop spans 14 amino acids. Germline values: CDR1 SNHLY, CDR2 FYNNEI. Trimming stripped 8 bases from V and 0 bases from J, with 12 bases between. The CDR3: CASAPQVSTDTQYF. Here the CDR3 DNA reads TGTGCCAGCGCGCCACAGGTTAGCACAGATACGCAGTATTTT. Full variable domain (outside the CDR3, taken from reference TRBV2 and TRBJ2-3): EPEVTQTPSHQVTQMGQEVILRCVPISNHLYFYWYRQILGQKVEFLVSFYNNEISEKSEIFDDQFSVERPDGSNFTLKIRSTKLEDSAMYFCASAPQVSTDTQYFGPGTRLTVL.

The CDR3 loop reads CASSMSGTGTDTQYF. The CDR3 nucleotides are TGCGCCAGCAGCATGTCCGGGACGGGTACAGATACGCAGTATTTT. The chain has TRBV5-1 and TRBJ2-3, with D possibly called TRBD1 or TRBD2 (5 bases each). The CDR3 runs to 15 residues. CDR1 and CDR2 (germline): SGHRS, YFSETQ. The V end lost 4 bases, the J end lost 3 bases, and 15 bases lay between the germline ends.

The chain couples TRBV7-2 to TRBJ1-3; a possible D gene is TRBD1 (6 bases). CDR1 and CDR2 (germline): SGHTA, FQGNSA. This CDR3 has 17 amino acids. V was cut by 3 bases and J by 2 bases, with 17 bases left in between. As DNA, the CDR3 is TGTGCCAGCAGCTTGGCGGGGGGCGCGGGAACTGGAAACACCATATATTTT. Its protein is CASSLAGGAGTGNTIYF.

The chain joins TRBV28 to TRBJ1-5, with 8 bases identical to TRBD1. The CDR3 sequence is 15 residues long. Germline V gene sequence: CDR1 MDHEN, CDR2 SYDVKM. V gave up 6 bases and J gave up 7 bases; unmatched junction bases: 11. CDR3 protein: CASRAQGAGAQPQHF. For the CDR3, the DNA is TGTGCCAGCAGGGCCCAGGGGGCGGGGGCCCAGCCCCAGCATTTT.

This chain uses TRBV15 with TRBJ1-3; 7 bases are shared with TRBD1. Germline-derived CDR1 and CDR2 are LNHNV and YYDKDF (reference sequence). V dropped 2 bases and J dropped 0; count of bases not matched to a gene: 4. The CDR3 has 16 residues. The CDR3 spells CATSRNRGYSGNTIYF. CDR3 bases: TGTGCCACCAGCAGAAACAGGGGATACTCTGGAAACACCATATATTTT.

This chain uses TRBV6-2 or TRBV6-3 with TRBJ2-1; TRBD2 aligns across 10 bases. Germline V CDR1 and CDR2: MNHEY, SVGEGT. There are 14 residues in the CDR3. The trim removed 4 bases at V and 10 bases at J, leaving 7 bases unmatched. CDR3: CASSFRAGGSEQFF. The CDR3 nucleotides read TGTGCCAGCAGTTTCAGAGCGGGGGGGAGCGAGCAGTTCTTC.

This chain uses TRBV5-1 with TRBJ1-2; a possible D gene is TRBD1 (5 bases). CDR1 is SGHRS, CDR2 YFSETQ, per germline. This CDR3 region has 12 residues. V was shortened by 10 bases and J by 7 bases, with 17 bases between the two germline ends. Written as DNA, the CDR3 is TGCGCCCGCCGGCCGCGGGGGGGTGGCTACACCTTC. This encodes CARRPRGGGYTF.

This clone was counted between two and nine times. The chain joins TRBV7-9 to TRBJ2-2, with D unclear. CDR1 and CDR2 (germline): SEHNR, FQNEAQ (reference sequence). This CDR3 has 14 residues. The ends were cut back, 4 bases at V and 5 bases at J, with 11 bases in the middle. In DNA, the CDR3 is TGTGCCAGCAGCTCCGGGCGACCTACCGGGGAGCTGTTTTTT. The encoded protein is CASSSGRPTGELFF.

In this sample, this clone turned up a few times. The chain combines TRBV3-1 (or the pseudogene TRBV3-2) with TRBJ2-7, with 8 bases fitting TRBD1. V was clipped by 4 bases and J by 0 bases; unmatched bases: 5. This CDR3 has 15 residues. CDR1 and CDR2 (germline): LGHDT, YNNKEL (reference sequence). CDR3 region: CASSPRTGSSYEQYF. The CDR3 nucleotides read TGTGCCAGCAGCCCTCGGACAGGGAGCTCCTACGAGCAGTACTTC.

V and J are TRBV20-1 and TRBJ1-2; D might be TRBD1 (5 bases). The germline V gene encodes CDR1 DFQATT and CDR2 SNEGSKA (reference sequence). CDR3 size: 11 residues. V lost 8 bases to trimming and J lost 7 bases, with 14 bases between them. For the CDR3, the DNA is TGCAGTCATCCAGGGATTCTTGGCTACACCTTC. Translating gives CSHPGILGYTF.

With regard to this clone: The same CDR3 arises from other DNA sequences in this sample as well. This chain connects TRBV9 to TRBJ2-7; D not resolved. The CDR3 is made up of 12 amino acids. V was cut by 0 bases and J by 3 bases, with 4 bases left in between. Germline V gene sequence: CDR1 SGDLS, CDR2 YYNGEE. The CDR3 bases are TGTGCCAGCAGCGTAGAGGGCTACGAGCAGTACTTC. Protein: CASSVEGYEQYF.

The V gene is TRBV11-2, the J gene TRBJ2-7; D gene ambiguous. This CDR3 has 12 amino acids. V was clipped by 5 bases and J by 2 bases, with 7 bases between them. The germline V gene encodes CDR1 SGHAT and CDR2 FQNNGV. The CDR3 spells CASSPGTYEQYF. DNA for the CDR3: TGTGCCAGCAGCCCCGGAACCTACGAGCAGTACTTC.

V usage is TRBV6-6 and J usage is TRBJ1-6; D possibly corresponds to TRBD1 (5 bases). V lost 6 bases, J lost 0 bases, and 12 bases lay in between. The CDR3 is made up of 16 amino acids. Germline V CDR1 and CDR2: MNHNY, SVGAGI (reference sequence). CDR3 region: CASSSTVSSYNSPLHF. The CDR3 DNA reads as TGTGCCAGCAGCTCGACAGTCAGCTCCTATAATTCACCCCTCCACTTT.